This TCR beta chain originates from a study of regulatory T cells in long-lasting Graves disease. CDR3 regions were amplified by Arm-PCR using iRepertoire HTBI primers to build TCR beta libraries. TCRdb called the multiplex PCR reads again in MiXCR, with one record for every CDR3 protein. The data show about 360,000 distinct CDR3 sequences, 15% to 20% seen once. Noted time point: newly diagnosed GD, antithyroid drugs for less than 3 months. RNA isolated from PBMCs was used to make the TCR library. The germline V gene has CDR1 PRHDT and CDR2 FYEKMQ (reference sequence). Trimming left V 5 bases short and J 7 bases short, with 20 bases between. The CDR3 runs to 15 residues. In its sample, this clonotype was seen many times. This same sample was also taken into another study, of T cells in Graves' hyperthyroidism and ophthalmopathy.

This receptor was obtained from a young woman with Graves disease. Sequenced material: peripheral blood mononuclear cells (PBMCs), taken at new diagnosis, from a patient treated with antithyroid drugs. This chain connects TRBV13 to TRBJ2-5; D possibly corresponds to TRBD2 (6 bases). The CDR3 DNA reads TGTGCCAGCAGCCCCCCGGACTATCAACGGGGGACCCAGTACTTC. As protein: CASSPPDYQRGTQYF.